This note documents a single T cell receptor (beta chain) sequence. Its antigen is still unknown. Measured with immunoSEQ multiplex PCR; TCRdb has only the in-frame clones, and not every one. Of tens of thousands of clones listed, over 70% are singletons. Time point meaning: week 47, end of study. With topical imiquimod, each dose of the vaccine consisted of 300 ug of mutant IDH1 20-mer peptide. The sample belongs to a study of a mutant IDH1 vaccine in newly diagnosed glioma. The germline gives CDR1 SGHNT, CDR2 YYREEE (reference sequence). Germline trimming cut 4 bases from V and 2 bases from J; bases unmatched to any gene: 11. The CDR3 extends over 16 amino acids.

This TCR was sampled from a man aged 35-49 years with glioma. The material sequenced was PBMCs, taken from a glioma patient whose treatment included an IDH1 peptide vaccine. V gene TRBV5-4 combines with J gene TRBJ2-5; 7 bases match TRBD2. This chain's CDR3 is CASSPRASGAQETQYF. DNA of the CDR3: TGTGCCAGCAGCCCGAGGGCTAGCGGAGCTCAAGAGACCCAGTACTTC.